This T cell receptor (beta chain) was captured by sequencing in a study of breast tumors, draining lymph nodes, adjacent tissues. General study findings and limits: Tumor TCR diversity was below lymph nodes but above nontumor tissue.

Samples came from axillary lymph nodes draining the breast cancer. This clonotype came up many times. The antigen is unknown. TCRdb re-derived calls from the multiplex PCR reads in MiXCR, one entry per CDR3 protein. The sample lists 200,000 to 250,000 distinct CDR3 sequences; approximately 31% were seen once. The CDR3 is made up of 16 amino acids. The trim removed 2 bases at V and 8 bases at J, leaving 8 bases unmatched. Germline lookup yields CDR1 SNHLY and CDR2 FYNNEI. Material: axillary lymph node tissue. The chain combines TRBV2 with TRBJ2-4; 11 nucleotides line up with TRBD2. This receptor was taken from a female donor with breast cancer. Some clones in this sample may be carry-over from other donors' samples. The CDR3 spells CASSERGSGRGHIQYF. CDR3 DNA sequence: TGTGCCAGCAGTGAAAGGGGTAGCGGGAGGGGGCACATTCAGTACTTC. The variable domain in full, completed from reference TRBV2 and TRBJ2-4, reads EPEVTQTPSHQVTQMGQEVILRCVPISNHLYFYWYRQILGQKVEFLVSFYNNEISEKSEIFDDQFSVERPDGSNFTLKIRSTKLEDSAMYFCASSERGSGRGHIQYFGAGTRLSVL.